Listed here are 27 T cell receptor beta chains from one sample, sequenced in a study of beta chain features in type 1 diabetes. Study results and caveats: In all four CD4+ subsets, TCRB CDR3 length was significantly, moderately reduced in type 1 diabetes.

Their recognized antigens are unknown. Expressed TCRB transcripts got sequenced, as all isolated RNA was reverse transcribed. TCRdb's table, derived via immunoSEQ multiplex PCR, lists solely in-frame clones and lacks some. The sample yields 640,000 or so clones, 13% seen once. Sequencing was performed on naive CD4+ T cells from blood. Receptors were obtained from a man aged 18 to 29 with type 1 diabetes.

This sequence joins TRBV29-1 and TRBJ1-1, with D unclear. The CDR3 runs to 13 residues. CDR1 SQVTM and CDR2 ANQGSEA come from the germline V gene. V shed 7 bases and J shed 5 bases, with 17 bases lying between them. The CDR3 is CSAAWEAYTEAFF. CDR3 coding DNA: TGCAGCGCCGCCTGGGAGGCTTATACTGAAGCTTTCTTT.

This clone has a handful of counts. The gene calls are TRBV30 and TRBJ2-7; weak D call: TRBD1 (5 bases). Trimming took off 5 bases at V and 2 bases at J, with 10 bases between the two ends. Looked up from germline, CDR1 is GTSNPN and CDR2 is SVGIG (reference sequence). This CDR3 has 12 amino acids. CDR3 amino acids: CAWDSRPYEQYF. The DNA for the CDR3 is TGTGCCTGGGACAGTCGTCCCTACGAGCAGTACTTC.

A note on this clone: Distinct nucleotide sequences in the sample also encode this CDR3. The chain is built from TRBV5-4 and TRBJ1-1, with 7 bases that match TRBD1. Germline V gene sequence: CDR1 SGHNT, CDR2 YYREEE (reference sequence). The CDR3 length is 14 residues. Losses at the gene ends were 0 bases for V and 1 base for J; bases not matched to a gene: 0. CDR3 nucleotides: TGTGCCAGCAGCTTGGACAGGGGGAACACTGAAGCTTTCTTT. This encodes CASSLDRGNTEAFF.

For this clone: The same CDR3 can be traced to other DNA sequences in this sample. This chain joins TRBV11-1 and TRBJ2-3; D is unclear. CDR1 and CDR2 from the germline V gene are SGHAT and FQDESV (reference sequence). The V end lost 3 bases, the J end lost 1 base, and 5 bases lay between the germline ends. The CDR3 runs 13 residues. The CDR3 DNA is TGTGCCAGCAGCTTGGGCGGCACAGATACGCAGTATTTT. Translated: CASSLGGTDTQYF.

This clone was seen a handful of times. J is TRBJ2-1 and V is TRBV19; D remains ambiguous. Germline loops: CDR1 LNHDA, CDR2 SQIVND (reference sequence). The CDR3 spans 15 residues. Trimming pared 3 bases from V and 2 bases from J, leaving 11 bases between. CDR3 DNA: TGTGCCAGTAGTATTCGGCAGGCCCCCTACAATGAGCAGTTCTTC. Its translation is CASSIRQAPYNEQFF.

The chain carries TRBV7-9 and TRBJ2-1, with D perhaps being TRBD1 or TRBD2 (6 bases each). This CDR3 contains 14 residues. Germline assignment: CDR1 SEHNR and CDR2 FQNEAQ (reference sequence). V shed 8 bases and J shed 7 bases, with 18 bases lying between them. This chain's CDR3 is CASGPRTGANEQFF. CDR3 sequence (DNA): TGTGCCAGCGGACCCAGAACGGGGGCGAATGAGCAGTTCTTC.

This clone was seen a few times. This chain joins TRBV9 and TRBJ2-6; TRBD1 is a possible D gene (5 bases). Trimming took 7 bases from V and 4 from J, leaving 12 bases between them. The V gene's germline CDR1 is SGDLS and CDR2 YYNGEE. CDR3 size: 14 residues. The CDR3 reads CASGAYSGANVLTF. In nucleotides, the CDR3 is TGTGCCAGCGGGGCTTATTCAGGGGCCAACGTCCTGACTTTC.

This clone was counted a few times. This chain uses TRBV19 with TRBJ2-6; D possibly uses TRBD1 or TRBD2 (5 bases each). Germline CDR1 LNHDA, CDR2 SQIVND (reference sequence). Trimming shortened V by 6 bases and J by 3 bases, and 15 bases separated the two germline ends. The CDR3 is 16 amino acids. CDR3 nucleotides: TGTGCCAGTAGGAGGGACGGACCTTTTGGGGCCAACGTCCTGACTTTC. Its protein product is CASRRDGPFGANVLTF.

This clone occurred a few times. The chain uses TRBV27 and TRBJ2-3, with TRBD2 matching 10 bases. The germline V gene encodes CDR1 MNHEY and CDR2 SMNVEV (reference sequence). V was pared by 5 bases and J by 5 bases, with 7 bases of the junction left unmatched. The CDR3 has 15 amino acids. The CDR3 nucleotides read TGTGCCAGCAGTCAGCGGGGGGGCGGTGGAGATACGCAGTATTTT. Amino acid sequence: CASSQRGGGGDTQYF.

This clone appeared a few times. The chain recombines TRBV4-1 with TRBJ2-2, with TRBD1 identical over 7 bases. CDR1 and CDR2 (germline): MGHRA, YSYEKL. The CDR3 is 15 residues long. Unmatched junction bases numbered 7, after V lost 2 bases and J lost 7 bases. For the CDR3, the DNA is TGCGCCAGCAGCCAACTAGACAGGGCGGACGGGGAGCTGTTTTTT. Protein sequence: CASSQLDRADGELFF.

The chain employs TRBV16 and TRBJ1-5; D gene uncertain. Germline V gene lookup returns CDR1 KGHSY and CDR2 FQNENV. The CDR3 has 14 amino acids. V lost 2 bases and J 6 bases, leaving 11 bases between the germline ends. In DNA form, the CDR3 reads TGTGCCAGCAGCCAAATGGGAGGGAGTCAGCCCCAGCATTTT. This sequence encodes CASSQMGGSQPQHF.

This rearrangement joins TRBV10-3 to TRBJ2-3, with a tentative D call TRBD1 (6 bases). With 6 bases removed from V and 3 bases from J, the gap between germline ends came to 10 bases. Germline CDR1 and CDR2: ENHRY and SYGVKD. The CDR3 loop spans 13 amino acids. The CDR3 coding sequence is TGTGCCATCAGCGGAGGACAGACAGATACGCAGTATTTT. This sequence encodes CAISGGQTDTQYF.

The V and J genes are TRBV2 and TRBJ1-5; D remains unclear. Germline CDR1 reads SNHLY; CDR2 reads FYNNEI. V gave up 3 bases and J gave up 9 bases, with 9 bases separating them. The CDR3 covers 12 residues. The CDR3 nucleotides are TGTGCCAGCAGTGATTTTAAAAGGCCCCAGCATTTT. Amino acid sequence: CASSDFKRPQHF. Drawing the rest from reference TRBV2 and TRBJ1-5, the complete variable domain is EPEVTQTPSHQVTQMGQEVILRCVPISNHLYFYWYRQILGQKVEFLVSFYNNEISEKSEIFDDQFSVERPDGSNFTLKIRSTKLEDSAMYFCASSDFKRPQHFGDGTRLSIL.

This clone was counted between two and nine times. The chain is built from TRBV7-8 and TRBJ2-1; 8 bases align to TRBD1. The trim removed 2 bases at V and 10 bases at J, leaving 4 bases unmatched. From germline, CDR1 is SGHVS and CDR2 FQNEAQ. This CDR3 region has 13 residues. In DNA form, the CDR3 reads TGTGCCAGCAGCTTACCAGGGGGCTCAGAGCAGTTCTTC. It yields the protein CASSLPGGSEQFF.

Concerning this clone: The same CDR3 arises from other DNA sequences in this sample as well. The rearrangement links TRBV4-1 to TRBJ1-2, with D hard to call. CDR3 size: 12 residues. Germline values: CDR1 MGHRA, CDR2 YSYEKL. V lost 0 bases and J lost 2, with 1 base in between. The CDR3 region is CASSQENYGYTF. CDR3 bases: TGCGCCAGCAGCCAAGAAAACTATGGCTACACCTTC.

Only a few counts were recorded for this clone. V and J are TRBV6-5 and TRBJ1-1; no clear D. The V gene's germline CDR1 is MNHEY and CDR2 SVGAGI. The V end was cut by 0 bases, the J end by 7 bases, with 15 bases between. CDR3 size: 15 residues. The CDR3 DNA follows: TGTGCCAGCAGTTACTCGATAAGCGGGTTAAGTGAAGCTTTCTTT. Amino acid sequence: CASSYSISGLSEAFF.

This clone has a handful of counts. The chain recombines TRBV5-1 with TRBJ1-1; 8 bases are shared with TRBD1. CDR3 length: 12 residues. V gave up 7 bases and J gave up 1 base; unmatched junction bases: 0. Germline V gives CDR1 SGHRS, CDR2 YFSETQ. DNA for the CDR3: TGCGCCAGCGGGACAGGGAACACTGAAGCTTTCTTT. It translates to CASGTGNTEAFF. Drawing the rest from reference TRBV5-1 and TRBJ1-1, the complete variable domain is KAGVTQTPRYLIKTRGQQVTLSCSPISGHRSVSWYQQTPGQGLQFLFEYFSETQRNKGNFPGRFSGRQFSNSRSEMNVSTLELGDSALYLCASGTGNTEAFFGQGTRLTVV.

The rearrangement uses TRBV9 and TRBJ1-5; D unclear. Trimming shortened V by 0 bases and J by 7 bases, and 11 bases separated the two germline ends. The V gene's germline CDR1 is SGDLS and CDR2 YYNGEE. This CDR3 comprises 14 residues. The CDR3 coding sequence is TGTGCCAGCAGCGTAGCGCCACTAGACCAGCCCCAGCATTTT. Translation: CASSVAPLDQPQHF.

Turning to this clone: Other nucleotide sequences in the sample specify the same CDR3. This chain links TRBV19 with TRBJ1-5; 9 nucleotides match TRBD1. The germline V gene encodes CDR1 LNHDA and CDR2 SQIVND (reference sequence). CDR3 length: 14 residues. V shed 4 bases and J 4 bases; nucleotides not matched to a gene: 2. The CDR3 DNA follows: TGTGCCAGTAGTACGACAGGGGGGAATCAGCCCCAGCATTTT. Protein product: CASSTTGGNQPQHF.

This chain's CDR3 is CASTLGQNINEQFF. CDR3 coding DNA: TGTGCCAGTACCCTGGGACAGAATATCAATGAGCAGTTCTTC. The chain joins TRBV19 to TRBJ2-1; 7 bases fit TRBD1. The CDR3 runs to 14 residues. J was trimmed by 6 bases and V by 7 bases; bases with no gene match: 9. The germline gives CDR1 LNHDA, CDR2 SQIVND (reference sequence). Full variable domain (missing parts from reference TRBV19 and TRBJ2-1): DGGITQSPKYLFRKEGQNVTLSCEQNLNHDAMYWYRQDPGQGLRLIYYSQIVNDFQKGDIAEGYSVSREKKESFPLTVTSAQKNPTAFYLCASTLGQNINEQFFGPGTRLTVL.

This clone was observed a few times. For the CDR3, the DNA is TGTGCCAGTAGTATCCAGGACCATGCGCAAGAGACCCAGTACTTC. Its protein is CASSIQDHAQETQYF. The chain uses TRBV19 and TRBJ2-5; D gene ambiguous. Trimming took off 3 bases at V and 2 bases at J, with 13 bases between the two ends. The CDR3 is 15 residues long. In germline, CDR1 is LNHDA, CDR2 SQIVND (reference sequence).

A few counts support this clone. V usage is TRBV18 and J usage is TRBJ2-5, with 7 bases that match TRBD1. The CDR3 is made up of 14 amino acids. V lost 3 bases and J lost 1; bases outside the gene matches: 2. CDR1 is KGHSH and CDR2 is LQKENI in the germline V gene. CDR3 sequence: CASSPTGSQETQYF. The DNA of the CDR3 is TGTGCCAGCTCACCGACAGGGAGCCAAGAGACCCAGTACTTC.

The chain is built from TRBV29-1 and TRBJ2-1; TRBD2 agrees at 12 bases. This CDR3 has 23 residues. The junction had 27 bases not matched to a gene; V was cut back by 1 base and J by 5 bases. CDR1 SQVTM and CDR2 ANQGSEA come from the germline V gene. The CDR3 nucleotides read TGCAGCGTTGAAGTCCGGGACAGGGGTTTTAGGACTAGCGGGGCCCCCCTGCACAATGAGCAGTTCTTC. Protein sequence: CSVEVRDRGFRTSGAPLHNEQFF.

This clone was picked up a small number of times. The chain carries TRBV29-1 and TRBJ2-1; D may be TRBD2 (5 bases). Between the trimmed V and J ends, which lost 8 bases and 9 bases, there was a span of 17 bases. The germline V gene encodes CDR1 SQVTM and CDR2 ANQGSEA. The CDR3 sequence is 12 residues long. The CDR3 coding sequence is TGCAGCACGAAGGGTAGCGTCGCTGAGCAGTTCTTC. It yields the protein CSTKGSVAEQFF.

This sequence joins TRBV30 and TRBJ1-5; 9 nucleotides line up with TRBD1. Per the germline V gene, CDR1 is GTSNPN and CDR2 is SVGIG (reference sequence). The CDR3 runs to 15 residues. The junction had 7 bases not matched to a gene; V was cut back by 6 bases and J by 1 base. In nucleotides, the CDR3 is TGTGCCTGCCACCGGGGACAGGGAAGCAATCAGCCCCAGCATTTT. Translating gives CACHRGQGSNQPQHF. Full variable domain (missing parts from reference TRBV30 and TRBJ1-5): SQTIHQWPATLVQPVGSPLSLECTVEGTSNPNLYWYRQAAGRGLQLLFYSVGIGQISSEVPQNLSASRPQDRQFILSSKKLLLSDSGFYLCACHRGQGSNQPQHFGDGTRLSIL.

V is TRBV6-5 and J is TRBJ1-5; tentatively, D is TRBD1 (5 bases). Germline loops: CDR1 MNHEY, CDR2 SVGAGI. Trimming left V 6 bases short and J 3 bases short, with 12 bases between. There are 14 residues in the CDR3. The CDR3 is CASRLTGINQPQHF. CDR3 in DNA: TGTGCCAGCAGACTTACAGGAATCAATCAGCCCCAGCATTTT.

J is TRBJ2-1 and V is TRBV25-1; D remains ambiguous. The CDR3 runs 14 residues. V was pared by 1 base and J by 10 bases, with 14 bases between. Germline loops: CDR1 MGHDK, CDR2 SYGVNS. The CDR3 loop is CASSELVSEGEQFF. DNA of the CDR3: TGTGCCAGCAGTGAATTGGTGTCGGAAGGGGAGCAGTTCTTC.